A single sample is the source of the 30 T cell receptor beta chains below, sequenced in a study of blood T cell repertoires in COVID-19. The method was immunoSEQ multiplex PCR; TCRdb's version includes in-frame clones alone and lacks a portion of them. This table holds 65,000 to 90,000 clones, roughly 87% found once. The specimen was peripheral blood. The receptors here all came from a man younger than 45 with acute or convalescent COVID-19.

CDR3 DNA sequence: TGTGCCAGCAGTCGACAGGGAACCACAGATACGCAGTATTTT. It is translated as CASSRQGTTDTQYF. The rearrangement joins TRBV28 to TRBJ2-3; TRBD1 aligns across 7 bases. This CDR3 is built from 14 residues. Germline lookup yields CDR1 MDHEN and CDR2 SYDVKM. V was pared by 5 bases and J by 2 bases, with 4 bases of the junction left unmatched.

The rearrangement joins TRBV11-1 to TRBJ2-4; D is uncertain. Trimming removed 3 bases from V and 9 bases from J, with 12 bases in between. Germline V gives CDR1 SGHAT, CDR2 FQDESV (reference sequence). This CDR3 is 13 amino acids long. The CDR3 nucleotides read TGTGCCAGCAGCTTCTCTAGTTCTGGCATTCAGTACTTC. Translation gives CASSFSSSGIQYF. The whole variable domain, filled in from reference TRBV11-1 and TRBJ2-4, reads EAEVAQSPRYKITEKSQAVAFWCDPISGHATLYWYRQILGQGPELLVQFQDESVVDDSQLPKDRFSAERLKGVDSTLKIQPAELGDSAMYLCASSFSSSGIQYFGAGTRLSVL.

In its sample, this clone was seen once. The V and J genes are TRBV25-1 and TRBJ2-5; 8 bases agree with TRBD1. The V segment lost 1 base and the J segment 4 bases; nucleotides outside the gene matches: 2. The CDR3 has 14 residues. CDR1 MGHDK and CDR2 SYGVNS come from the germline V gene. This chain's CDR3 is CASSESGGGETQYF. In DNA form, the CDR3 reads TGTGCCAGCAGTGAATCAGGGGGCGGAGAGACCCAGTACTTC.

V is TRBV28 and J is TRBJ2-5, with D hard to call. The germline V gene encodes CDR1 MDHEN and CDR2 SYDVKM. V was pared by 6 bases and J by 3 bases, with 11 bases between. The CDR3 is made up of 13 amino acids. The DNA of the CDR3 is TGTGCCAGCAGCAGACAAATAAAAGAGACCCAGTACTTC. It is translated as CASSRQIKETQYF.

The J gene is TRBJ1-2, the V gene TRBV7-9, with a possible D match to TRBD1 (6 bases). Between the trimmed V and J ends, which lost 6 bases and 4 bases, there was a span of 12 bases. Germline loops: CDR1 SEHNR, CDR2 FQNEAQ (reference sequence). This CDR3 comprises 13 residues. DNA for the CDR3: TGTGCCAGCAGTGATCAGGGGATCTATGGCTACACCTTC. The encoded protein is CASSDQGIYGYTF.

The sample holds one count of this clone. The CDR3 loop is CASSLGTSGGELFF. The CDR3 DNA reads TGTGCCAGCAGCCTCGGGACTAGCGGCGGGGAGCTGTTTTTT. The V and J genes are TRBV7-3 and TRBJ2-2; TRBD2 matches 11 bases. The V segment lost 5 bases and the J segment 7 bases; nucleotides outside the gene matches: 3. Germline assignment: CDR1 SGHTA and CDR2 FQGTGA. This CDR3 region has 14 residues.

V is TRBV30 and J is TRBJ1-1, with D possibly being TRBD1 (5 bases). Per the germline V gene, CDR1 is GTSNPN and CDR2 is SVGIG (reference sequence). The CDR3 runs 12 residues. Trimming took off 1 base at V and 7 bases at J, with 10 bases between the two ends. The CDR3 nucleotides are TGTGCCTGGAGTGGCCCGACAGATGAAGCTTTCTTT. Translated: CAWSGPTDEAFF.

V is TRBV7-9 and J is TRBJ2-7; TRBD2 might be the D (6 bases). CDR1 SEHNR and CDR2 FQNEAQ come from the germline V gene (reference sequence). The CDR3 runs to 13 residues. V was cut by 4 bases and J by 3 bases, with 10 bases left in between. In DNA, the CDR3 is TGTGCCAGCAGCTCCCGACTAGTCTACGAGCAGTACTTC. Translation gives CASSSRLVYEQYF.

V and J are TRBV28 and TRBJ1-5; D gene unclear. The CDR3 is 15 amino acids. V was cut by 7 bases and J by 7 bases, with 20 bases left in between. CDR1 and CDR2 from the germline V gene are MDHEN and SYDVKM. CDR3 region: CASNGGRGVGQPQHF. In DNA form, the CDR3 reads TGTGCCAGCAACGGAGGAAGAGGAGTGGGCCAGCCCCAGCATTTT.

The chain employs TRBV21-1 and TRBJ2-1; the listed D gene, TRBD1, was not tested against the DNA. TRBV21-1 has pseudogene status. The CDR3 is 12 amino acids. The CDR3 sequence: CASSKEGAEQFF. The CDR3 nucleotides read TGTGCCAGCAGCAAAGAAGGGGCTGAGCAGTTCTTC.

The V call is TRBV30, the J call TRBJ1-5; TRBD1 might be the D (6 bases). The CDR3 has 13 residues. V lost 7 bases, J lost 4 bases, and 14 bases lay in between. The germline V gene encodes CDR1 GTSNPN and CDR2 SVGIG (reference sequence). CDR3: CASSGGANQPQHF. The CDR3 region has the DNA TGTGCCTCTTCTGGGGGGGCAAATCAGCCCCAGCATTTT.

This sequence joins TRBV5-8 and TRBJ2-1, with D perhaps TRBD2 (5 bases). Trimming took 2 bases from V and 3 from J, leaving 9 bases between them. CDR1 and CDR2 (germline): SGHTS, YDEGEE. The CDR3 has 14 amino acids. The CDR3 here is CASSFGRGYNEQFF. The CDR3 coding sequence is TGTGCCAGCAGCTTTGGTCGGGGCTACAATGAGCAGTTCTTC.

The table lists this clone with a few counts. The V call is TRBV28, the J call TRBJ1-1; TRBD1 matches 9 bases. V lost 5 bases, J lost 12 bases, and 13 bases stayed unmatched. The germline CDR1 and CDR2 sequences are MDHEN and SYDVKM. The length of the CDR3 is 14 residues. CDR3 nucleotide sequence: TGTGCCAGCAGTCTGAACACAGGGGGCTACGGAACTTTCTTT. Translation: CASSLNTGGYGTFF.

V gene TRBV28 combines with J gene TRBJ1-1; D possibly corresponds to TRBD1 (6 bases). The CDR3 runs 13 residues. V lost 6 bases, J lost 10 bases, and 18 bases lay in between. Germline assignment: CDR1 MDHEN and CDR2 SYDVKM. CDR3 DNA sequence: TGTGCCAGCAGGGGCGGGGGGCATAATTTAGCTTTCTTT. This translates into CASRGGGHNLAFF.

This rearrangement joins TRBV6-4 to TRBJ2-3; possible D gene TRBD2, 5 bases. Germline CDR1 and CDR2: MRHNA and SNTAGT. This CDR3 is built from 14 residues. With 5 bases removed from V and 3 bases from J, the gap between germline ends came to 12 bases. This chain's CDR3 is CASSRNSGTDTQYF. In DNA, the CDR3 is TGTGCCAGCAGTCGGAACTCGGGGACAGATACGCAGTATTTT.

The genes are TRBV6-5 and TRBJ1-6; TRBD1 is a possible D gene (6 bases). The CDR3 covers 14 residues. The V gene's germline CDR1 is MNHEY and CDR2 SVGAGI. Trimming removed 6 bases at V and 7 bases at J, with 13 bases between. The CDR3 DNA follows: TGTGCCAGCAGACCAAGGCAGGGGAATTCACCCCTCCACTTT. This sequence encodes CASRPRQGNSPLHF.

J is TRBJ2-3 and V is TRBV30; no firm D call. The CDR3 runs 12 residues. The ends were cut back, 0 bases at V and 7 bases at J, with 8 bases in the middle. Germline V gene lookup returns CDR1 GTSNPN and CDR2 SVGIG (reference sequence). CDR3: CAWSVLSHTQYF. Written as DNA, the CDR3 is TGTGCCTGGAGTGTATTGTCTCATACGCAGTATTTT.

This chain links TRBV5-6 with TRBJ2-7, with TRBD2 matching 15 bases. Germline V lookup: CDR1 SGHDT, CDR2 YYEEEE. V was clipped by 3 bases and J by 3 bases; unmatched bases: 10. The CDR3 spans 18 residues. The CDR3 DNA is TGTGCCAGCAGCTCCCCCGGACTAGCGGGAGGGCACCGCTACGAGCAGTACTTC. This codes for CASSSPGLAGGHRYEQYF.

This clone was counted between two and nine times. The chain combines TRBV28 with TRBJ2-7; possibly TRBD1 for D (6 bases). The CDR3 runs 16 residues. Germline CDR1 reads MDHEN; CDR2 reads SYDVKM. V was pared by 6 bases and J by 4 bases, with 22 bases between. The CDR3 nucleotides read TGTGCCAGCAGGTCGGGACACCTAATTGGGGCGTACGAGCAGTACTTC. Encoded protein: CASRSGHLIGAYEQYF.

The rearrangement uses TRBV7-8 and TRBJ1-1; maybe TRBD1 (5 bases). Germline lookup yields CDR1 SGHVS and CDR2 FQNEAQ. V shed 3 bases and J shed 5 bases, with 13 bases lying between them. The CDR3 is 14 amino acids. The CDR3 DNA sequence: TGTGCCAGCAGCTTCAGGGAGGGGAGGACTGAAGCTTTCTTT. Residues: CASSFREGRTEAFF.

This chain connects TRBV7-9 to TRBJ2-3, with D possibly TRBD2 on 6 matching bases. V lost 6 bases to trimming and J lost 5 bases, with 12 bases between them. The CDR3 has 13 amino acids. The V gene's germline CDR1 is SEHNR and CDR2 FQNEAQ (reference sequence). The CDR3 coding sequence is TGTGCCAGCAGTCCGACGGAGGGAGATACGCAGTATTTT. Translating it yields CASSPTEGDTQYF.

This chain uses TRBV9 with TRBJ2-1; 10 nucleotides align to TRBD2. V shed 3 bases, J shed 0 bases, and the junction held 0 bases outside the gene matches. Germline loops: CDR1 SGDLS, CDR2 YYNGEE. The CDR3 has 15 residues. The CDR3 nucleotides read TGTGCCAGCAGCGGGACTAGCGGCTCCTACAATGAGCAGTTCTTC. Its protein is CASSGTSGSYNEQFF.

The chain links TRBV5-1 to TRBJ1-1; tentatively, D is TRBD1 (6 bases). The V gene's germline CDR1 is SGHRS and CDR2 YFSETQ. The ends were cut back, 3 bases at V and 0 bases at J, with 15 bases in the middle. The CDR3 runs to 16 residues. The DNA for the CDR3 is TGCGCCAGCAGCTCTCAGGGGAAGGCGATGAACACTGAAGCTTTCTTT. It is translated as CASSSQGKAMNTEAFF. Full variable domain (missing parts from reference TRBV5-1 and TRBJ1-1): KAGVTQTPRYLIKTRGQQVTLSCSPISGHRSVSWYQQTPGQGLQFLFEYFSETQRNKGNFPGRFSGRQFSNSRSEMNVSTLELGDSALYLCASSSQGKAMNTEAFFGQGTRLTVV.

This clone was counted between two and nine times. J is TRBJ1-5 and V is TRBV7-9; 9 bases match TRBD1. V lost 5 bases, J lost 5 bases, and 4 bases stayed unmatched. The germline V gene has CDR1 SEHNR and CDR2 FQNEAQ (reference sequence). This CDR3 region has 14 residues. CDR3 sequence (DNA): TGTGCCAGCAGCCTAGGGACAGGGTATCAGCCCCAGCATTTT. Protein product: CASSLGTGYQPQHF. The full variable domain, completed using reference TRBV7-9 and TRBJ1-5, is DTGVSQNPRHKITKRGQNVTFRCDPISEHNRLYWYRQTLGQGPEFLTYFQNEAQLEKSRLLSDRFSAERPKGSFSTLEIQRTEQGDSAMYLCASSLGTGYQPQHFGDGTRLSIL.

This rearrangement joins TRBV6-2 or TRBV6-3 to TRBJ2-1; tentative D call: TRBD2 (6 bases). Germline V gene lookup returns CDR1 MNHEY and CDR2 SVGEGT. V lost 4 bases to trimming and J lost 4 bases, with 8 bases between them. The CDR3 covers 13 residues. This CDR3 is CASSWGEYNEQFF. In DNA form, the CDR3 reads TGTGCCAGCAGTTGGGGGGAGTACAATGAGCAGTTCTTC.

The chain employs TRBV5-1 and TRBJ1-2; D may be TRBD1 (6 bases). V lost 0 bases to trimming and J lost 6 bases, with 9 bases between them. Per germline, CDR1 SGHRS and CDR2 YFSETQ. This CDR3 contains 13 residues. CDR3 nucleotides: TGCGCCAGCAGCTTGGGGGCAGGGGATGGCTACACCTTC. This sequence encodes CASSLGAGDGYTF.

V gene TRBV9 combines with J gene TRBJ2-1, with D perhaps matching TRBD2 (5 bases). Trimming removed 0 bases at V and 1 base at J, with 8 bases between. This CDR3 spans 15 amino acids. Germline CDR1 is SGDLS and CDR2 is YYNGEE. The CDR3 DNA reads TGTGCCAGCAGCGTAGATGGAGGATCCTACAATGAGCAGTTCTTC. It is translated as CASSVDGGSYNEQFF. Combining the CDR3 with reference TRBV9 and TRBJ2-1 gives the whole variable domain DSGVTQTPKHLITATGQRVTLRCSPRSGDLSVYWYQQSLDQGLQFLIQYYNGEERAKGNILERFSAQQFPDLHSELNLSSLELGDSALYFCASSVDGGSYNEQFFGPGTRLTVL.

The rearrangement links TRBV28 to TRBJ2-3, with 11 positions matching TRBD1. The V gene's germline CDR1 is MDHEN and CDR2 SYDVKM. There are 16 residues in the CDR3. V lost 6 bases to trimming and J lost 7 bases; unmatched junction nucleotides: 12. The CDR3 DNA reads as TGTGCCAGCAGCCGGACAGGGGGCGTCGGGCGCTATACGCAGTATTTT. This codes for CASSRTGGVGRYTQYF.

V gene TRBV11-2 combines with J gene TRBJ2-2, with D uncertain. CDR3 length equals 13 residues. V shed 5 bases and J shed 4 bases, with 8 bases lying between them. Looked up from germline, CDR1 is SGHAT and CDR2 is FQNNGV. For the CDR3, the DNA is TGTGCCAGCAGCCCCCGAGGCACCGGGGAGCTGTTTTTT. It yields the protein CASSPRGTGELFF. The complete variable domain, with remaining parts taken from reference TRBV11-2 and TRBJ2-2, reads EAGVAQSPRYKIIEKRQSVAFWCNPISGHATLYWYQQILGQGPKLLIQFQNNGVVDDSQLPKDRFSAERLKGVDSTLKIQPAKLEDSAVYLCASSPRGTGELFFGEGSRLTVL.

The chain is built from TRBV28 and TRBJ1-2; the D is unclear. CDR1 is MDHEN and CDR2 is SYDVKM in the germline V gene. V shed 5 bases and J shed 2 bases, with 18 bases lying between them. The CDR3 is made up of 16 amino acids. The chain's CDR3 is CASSRGQDSFNYGYTF. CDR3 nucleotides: TGTGCCAGCAGTCGCGGTCAGGACTCCTTCAACTATGGCTACACCTTC.